Included here is one T cell receptor (beta chain) sequence, with context. Primers included in the PCR were 60 Vbeta and 13 Jbeta primers. Here immunoSEQ multiplex PCR was the method, and the copy in TCRdb shows in-frame clones only, minus some. This listing includes 90,000 to 130,000 clones. This entry belongs to a study of cytomegalovirus exposure and HLA in healthy donors. Study-wide background: Earlier results showed roughly 120 million unique TCR beta sequences derived from approximately 170 million T cells.

The sequence was obtained from a man younger than 45 in good health and CMV-seronegative. Sequenced input: PBMCs.

The CDR3 loop is CASSQGGALGYTF. The CDR3 coding sequence is TGCGCCAGCAGCCAGGGGGGAGCGTTGGGCTACACCTTC. The J gene is TRBJ1-2, the V gene TRBV5-1, with TRBD1 matching over 7 bases. CDR1 SGHRS and CDR2 YFSETQ come from the germline V gene. V trimming: 4 bases; J trimming: 8 bases; junction bases outside the gene matches: 8. The CDR3 spans 13 residues.